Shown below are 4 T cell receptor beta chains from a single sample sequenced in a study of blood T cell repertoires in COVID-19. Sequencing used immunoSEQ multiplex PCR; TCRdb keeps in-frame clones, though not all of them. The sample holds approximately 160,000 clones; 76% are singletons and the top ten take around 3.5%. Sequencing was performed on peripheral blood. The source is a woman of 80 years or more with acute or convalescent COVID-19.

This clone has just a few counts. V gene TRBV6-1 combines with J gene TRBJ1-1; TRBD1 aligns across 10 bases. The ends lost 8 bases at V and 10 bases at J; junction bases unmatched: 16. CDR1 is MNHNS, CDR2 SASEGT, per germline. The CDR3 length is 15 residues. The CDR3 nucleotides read TGTGCCAGCCTGCTGACTCCCGGGACAGGGGCTTCAGCTTTCTTT. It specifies CASLLTPGTGASAFF.

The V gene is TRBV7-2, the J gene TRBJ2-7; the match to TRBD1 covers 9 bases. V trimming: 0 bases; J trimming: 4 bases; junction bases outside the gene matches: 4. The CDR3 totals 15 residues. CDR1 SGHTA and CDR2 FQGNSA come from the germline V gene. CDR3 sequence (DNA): TGTGCCAGCAGCTTAGCGTCCGGGACAGGGTACGAGCAGTACTTC. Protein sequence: CASSLASGTGYEQYF.

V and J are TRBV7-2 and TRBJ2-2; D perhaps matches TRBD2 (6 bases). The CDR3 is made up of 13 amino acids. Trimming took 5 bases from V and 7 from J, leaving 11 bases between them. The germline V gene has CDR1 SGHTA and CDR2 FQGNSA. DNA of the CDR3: TGTGCCAGCAGCCCCATGCGGGACGGGGAGCTGTTTTTT. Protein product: CASSPMRDGELFF.

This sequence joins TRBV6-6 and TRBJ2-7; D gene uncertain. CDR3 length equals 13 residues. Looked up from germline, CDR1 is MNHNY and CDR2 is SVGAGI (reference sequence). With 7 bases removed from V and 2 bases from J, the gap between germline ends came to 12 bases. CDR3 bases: TGTGCCAGCACCCCGTCAACTACCTACGAGCAGTACTTC. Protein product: CASTPSTTYEQYF.